This T cell receptor beta chain originates from a study of blood T cells in healthy people across ages. The people who gave samples were healthy Caucasians from Russia, aged roughly 6 to 100. The draw of peripheral blood yielded ten milliliters from each donor. Total RNA extracted from each sample amounted to at least 6 micrograms. The second PCR ran about 6 to 12 cycles with a sample-barcoded 5' primer and J-beta primers. TCRdb redid the calling of the 5' RACE reads with MiXCR, one entry per CDR3 protein. The table has about 1.4 million distinct CDR3 sequences, around 59% seen once; the top ten hold about 6.7%. Sequencing was done on a sample of blood. This clonotype was sampled from a man younger than 35 in good health.

In nucleotides, the CDR3 is TGTGCCAGCAGTTCAACCCACTACACCTTC. Protein product: CASSSTHYTF. The chain has TRBV28 and TRBJ1-2; D gene unclear. Trimming took off 4 bases at V and 10 bases at J, with 7 bases between the two ends. The CDR3 consists of 10 residues. Germline V gene lookup returns CDR1 MDHEN and CDR2 SYDVKM.